This T cell receptor beta chain was identified during a study of blood T cell repertoires in COVID-19. Sequencing was performed with immunoSEQ multiplex PCR; in TCRdb, only in-frame clones are kept and a portion is missing. The sample gives some 190,000 clones, about 84% of which show up once; 4.3% is in the top ten. This CDR3 has 15 amino acids. The J segment lost 0 bases and the V segment lost 5 bases, leaving 4 bases of the junction unmatched. Germline CDR1 SGHAT, CDR2 FQNNGV. This sequence originates from a man aged 25-45 years with acute COVID-19. V gene TRBV11-2 combines with J gene TRBJ2-3; 8 positions match TRBD1. Sequences were obtained from PBMCs or T cells enriched from blood (not recorded which). The CDR3 here is CASSPTGGSTDTQYF. CDR3 bases: TGTGCCAGCAGCCCAACAGGGGGTAGCACAGATACGCAGTATTTT. Using reference TRBV11-2 and TRBJ2-3 for the parts outside the CDR3, the full variable domain is EAGVAQSPRYKIIEKRQSVAFWCNPISGHATLYWYQQILGQGPKLLIQFQNNGVVDDSQLPKDRFSAERLKGVDSTLKIQPAKLEDSAVYLCASSPTGGSTDTQYFGPGTRLTVL.